A single sample is the source of the 30 T cell receptor beta chains below, sequenced in a study of sequential checkpoint blockade in melanoma (dated by TCRdb to the late 2010s). Library creation used the immunoSEQ multiplex PCR assay. This is the immuneACCESS table as TCRdb keeps it, with only in-frame sequences that have V and J called. A part of the clones is gone; compared with another copy, unresolved V genes explain less than half, and the rest is unexplained. The sample includes 10,000 to 11,000 clones, with about three fifths observed a single time. 15% to 20% of the sample belongs to the ten largest clones. The sample's treatment or condition label, decoded: randomized to nivolumab then ipilimumab (arm A) or the reverse (arm B). The starting material was CD8+ T cells sorted from blood (inferred from file names), obtained from a patient given nivolumab and ipilimumab in sequence. These receptors all stem from a human donor with melanoma.

The V call is TRBV10-2, the J call TRBJ1-2, with D hard to call. CDR1 is WSHSY and CDR2 is SAAADI in the germline V gene. Trimming took 7 bases from V and 7 from J, leaving 25 bases between them. This CDR3 is built from 16 residues. This CDR3 reads CASKDRAGGRGSGYTF. The DNA of the CDR3 is TGCGCCAGCAAAGATCGGGCAGGAGGGCGCGGGAGTGGCTACACCTTC.

This clone was seen more than once but under ten times. The gene calls are TRBV7-9 and TRBJ2-7; 9 bases fit TRBD1. Per germline, CDR1 SEHNR and CDR2 FQNEAQ (reference sequence). The CDR3 has 14 residues. Unmatched junction bases numbered 5, after V lost 5 bases and J lost 3 bases. For the CDR3, the DNA is TGTGCCAGCAGCCAACAGGGGGCCCTCTACGAGCAGTACTTC. It yields the protein CASSQQGALYEQYF.

CDR3 loop: CASSPGDTSYEQYF. CDR3 sequence (DNA): TGCGCCAGCAGCCCTGGGGACACCTCCTACGAGCAGTACTTC. The rearrangement joins TRBV5-1 to TRBJ2-7; perhaps TRBD1 as D (6 bases). The germline gives CDR1 SGHRS, CDR2 YFSETQ. There are 14 residues in the CDR3. Trimming removed 4 bases at V and 0 bases at J, with 11 bases between. Together with reference TRBV5-1 and TRBJ2-7, the CDR3 gives the full variable domain: KAGVTQTPRYLIKTRGQQVTLSCSPISGHRSVSWYQQTPGQGLQFLFEYFSETQRNKGNFPGRFSGRQFSNSRSEMNVSTLELGDSALYLCASSPGDTSYEQYFGPGTRLTVT.

J is TRBJ2-7 and V is TRBV29-1, with D perhaps TRBD2 (6 bases). Germline V lookup: CDR1 SQVTM, CDR2 ANQGSEA. The CDR3 has 17 residues. V was trimmed by 0 bases and J by 5 bases, leaving 23 bases between them. CDR3 region: CSVEDPGGYGRNNEQYF. CDR3 sequence (DNA): TGCAGCGTTGAAGATCCTGGGGGGTACGGGAGAAACAACGAGCAGTACTTC.

The chain couples TRBV9 to TRBJ1-6, with TRBD1 matching 7 bases. V lost 2 bases to trimming and J lost 7 bases; unmatched junction nucleotides: 6. The CDR3 runs 15 residues. Looked up from germline, CDR1 is SGDLS and CDR2 is YYNGEE. The CDR3 coding sequence is TGTGCCAGCAGCGTCACAGGGGAGAGCAATTCACCCCTCCACTTT. Translated, it gives CASSVTGESNSPLHF.

The chain uses TRBV6-6 and TRBJ2-2; D possibly corresponds to TRBD2 (5 bases). Trimming pared 2 bases from V and 1 base from J, leaving 8 bases between. Germline V CDR1 and CDR2: MNHNY, SVGAGI (reference sequence). The CDR3 has 15 residues. The CDR3 sequence is CASSYLAENTGELFF. The CDR3 nucleotides are TGTGCCAGCAGTTACCTAGCCGAGAACACCGGGGAGCTGTTTTTT.

The rearrangement links TRBV1 to TRBJ2-6; TRBD1 is the table's D call, not checked against the DNA. TRBV1 is a listed pseudogene. CDR3 length: 14 residues. The CDR3 protein is CTSSAQSRANVLTF. Written as DNA, the CDR3 is TGCACCAGCAGTGCACAAAGTCGGGCCAACGTCCTGACTTTC.

The chain links TRBV5-8 to TRBJ1-4; a weak D match, TRBD1 (6 bases). CDR1 is SGHTS and CDR2 is YDEGEE in the germline V gene. The CDR3 covers 17 residues. The V and J ends lost 2 bases and 0 bases respectively, with 14 bases between them. The CDR3: CASSLTGHTATNEKLFF. CDR3 coding DNA: TGTGCCAGCAGCTTAACGGGACACACAGCAACTAATGAAAAACTGTTTTTT.

This clone has just a few counts. V and J are TRBV10-3 and TRBJ2-7, with D unclear. Per germline, CDR1 ENHRY and CDR2 SYGVKD. The CDR3 is made up of 16 amino acids. V shed 3 bases and J shed 0 bases, with 15 bases lying between them. The CDR3 nucleotides read TGTGCCATCAGTGACCCCGGAGTGTCTAGCTCCTACGAGCAGTACTTC. Translated, it gives CAISDPGVSSSYEQYF.

The CDR3 sequence: CASSHSGGDYEQYF. DNA of the CDR3: TGTGCCAGCAGCCATTCTGGGGGGGATTACGAGCAGTACTTC. This sequence joins TRBV7-8 and TRBJ2-7; 7 bases are shared with TRBD2. V lost 5 bases to trimming and J lost 4 bases; unmatched junction nucleotides: 8. The CDR3 extends over 14 amino acids. Per the germline V gene, CDR1 is SGHVS and CDR2 is FQNEAQ.

The J gene is TRBJ2-1, the V gene TRBV9; maybe TRBD2 (6 bases). The CDR3 runs to 16 residues. V gave up 0 bases and J gave up 2 bases, with 12 bases separating them. CDR1 and CDR2 from the germline V gene are SGDLS and YYNGEE. The CDR3 loop is CASSVATGVAYNEQFF. CDR3 coding DNA: TGTGCCAGCAGCGTAGCGACGGGAGTTGCCTACAATGAGCAGTTCTTC.

V gene TRBV5-4 combines with J gene TRBJ2-5; D is unresolved. Germline V gene sequence: CDR1 SGHNT, CDR2 YYREEE (reference sequence). V lost 0 bases and J lost 4, with 4 bases in between. The CDR3 length is 12 residues. CDR3 amino acids: CASSLVGETQYF. In DNA, the CDR3 is TGTGCCAGCAGCTTGGTCGGAGAGACCCAGTACTTC.

This clone has just a few counts. The chain couples TRBV5-1 to TRBJ2-7, with 7 bases aligning to TRBD2. The CDR3 runs 14 residues. The germline gives CDR1 SGHRS, CDR2 YFSETQ. The J segment lost 3 bases and the V segment lost 1 base, leaving 4 bases of the junction unmatched. The CDR3: CASSLSSGFYEQYF. In DNA form, the CDR3 reads TGCGCCAGCAGCTTGTCTAGCGGTTTCTACGAGCAGTACTTC.

J is TRBJ1-5 and V is TRBV6-5, with TRBD1 as a possible D gene (5 bases). Germline V gives CDR1 MNHEY, CDR2 SVGAGI. Trimming shortened V by 5 bases and J by 4 bases, and 9 bases separated the two germline ends. This CDR3 is built from 13 residues. CDR3 DNA: TGTGCCAGCAGTGGGACTGAGAATCAGCCCCAGCATTTT. Encoded protein: CASSGTENQPQHF.

The V and J genes are TRBV5-1 and TRBJ1-2, with 9 bases identical to TRBD1. This CDR3 is built from 14 residues. The V gene's germline CDR1 is SGHRS and CDR2 YFSETQ. V gave up 1 base and J gave up 6 bases; unmatched junction bases: 4. The CDR3 DNA follows: TGCGCCAGCAGCTTGAGGGGACAGGGACATGGCTACACCTTC. It codes for CASSLRGQGHGYTF.

Here the CDR3 DNA reads TGCAGCGCCTCAGACGGGTACGAGCAGTACTTC. Translation: CSASDGYEQYF. The V call is TRBV29-1, the J call TRBJ2-7; D remains ambiguous. Trimming cost V 7 bases and J 4 bases, with 11 bases left between them. CDR3 size: 11 residues. CDR1 and CDR2 (germline): SQVTM, ANQGSEA.

This clone was found once. The chain couples TRBV28 to TRBJ2-6; no firm D call. The CDR3 is made up of 19 amino acids. In germline, CDR1 is MDHEN, CDR2 SYDVKM. V lost 2 bases and J lost 2, with 19 bases in between. Written as DNA, the CDR3 is TGTGCCAGCAGTTTAGTGGTATATTCCACAGTTCCTGGGGCCAACGTCCTGACTTTC. It translates to CASSLVVYSTVPGANVLTF.

The chain couples TRBV19 to TRBJ2-7; 9 nucleotides match TRBD1. The CDR3 has 15 amino acids. The V gene end was trimmed by 4 bases and the J gene end by 0 bases; junction bases not matched to a gene: 4. CDR1 and CDR2 (germline): LNHDA, SQIVND (reference sequence). CDR3 in amino acids: CASSTRQGGSYEQYF. CDR3 bases: TGTGCCAGTAGTACTCGACAGGGGGGCTCCTACGAGCAGTACTTC. Variable domain in full (rest from reference TRBV19 and TRBJ2-7): DGGITQSPKYLFRKEGQNVTLSCEQNLNHDAMYWYRQDPGQGLRLIYYSQIVNDFQKGDIAEGYSVSREKKESFPLTVTSAQKNPTAFYLCASSTRQGGSYEQYFGPGTRLTVT.

The gene calls are TRBV9 and TRBJ2-1; possible D gene TRBD1, 7 bases. Trimming removed 4 bases from V and 3 bases from J, with 14 bases in between. The CDR3 contains 15 residues. Germline-derived CDR1 and CDR2 are SGDLS and YYNGEE. The CDR3 DNA reads TGTGCCAGCAGCCTATCAGGGGGGCACTACAATGAGCAGTTCTTC. It specifies CASSLSGGHYNEQFF.

CDR3 in DNA: TGTGCCAGCAGCCACTCCGGACTAGCGGGACCGTACAATGAGCAGTTCTTC. Amino acid sequence: CASSHSGLAGPYNEQFF. The genes are TRBV9 and TRBJ2-1, with TRBD2 identical over 12 bases. The CDR3 loop spans 17 amino acids. The ends lost 4 bases at V and 4 bases at J; junction bases unmatched: 9. CDR1 is SGDLS, CDR2 YYNGEE, per germline.

This chain links TRBV5-1 with TRBJ2-2; 8 nucleotides align to TRBD2. V dropped 3 bases and J dropped 3; count of bases not matched to a gene: 25. This CDR3 comprises 22 residues. CDR1 SGHRS and CDR2 YFSETQ come from the germline V gene. The CDR3 region is CASSWWGQSLISGKIDTGELFF. For the CDR3, the DNA is TGCGCCAGCAGCTGGTGGGGACAAAGCCTTATTAGCGGGAAAATCGACACCGGGGAGCTGTTTTTT.

The chain employs TRBV13 and TRBJ2-7; TRBD1 might be the D (7 bases). Trimming left V 2 bases short and J 2 bases short, with 19 bases between. Germline lookup yields CDR1 PRHDT and CDR2 FYEKMQ (reference sequence). The CDR3 sequence is 17 residues long. The chain's CDR3 is CASSLFPSGDRAYEQYF. CDR3 sequence (DNA): TGTGCCAGCAGCTTATTCCCATCGGGGGACAGAGCCTACGAGCAGTACTTC.

Regarding this clone: Other DNA variants within this sample encode the same CDR3. This chain joins TRBV7-6 and TRBJ2-1; 9 bases line up with TRBD1. J gave up 7 bases and V 5 bases, and 15 bases lay outside the gene matches. The germline gives CDR1 SGHVS, CDR2 FNYEAQ. The CDR3 has 17 amino acids. CDR3 bases: TGTGCCAGCAGCCGACCCGCTGGCGACAGGGGGTCAAATGAGCAGTTCTTC. Its protein product is CASSRPAGDRGSNEQFF.

The V gene is TRBV9, the J gene TRBJ1-1, with TRBD1 as a possible D gene (6 bases). The ends were cut back, 0 bases at V and 5 bases at J, with 14 bases in the middle. The length of the CDR3 is 15 residues. Looked up from germline, CDR1 is SGDLS and CDR2 is YYNGEE. DNA for the CDR3: TGTGCCAGCAGCGTAGGGTCGGGAGGGGGGACTGAAGCTTTCTTT. Protein product: CASSVGSGGGTEAFF.

V usage is TRBV19 and J usage is TRBJ2-1, with D uncertain. Trimming pared 6 bases from V and 3 bases from J, leaving 15 bases between. The CDR3 loop spans 15 amino acids. Germline V gives CDR1 LNHDA, CDR2 SQIVND (reference sequence). The CDR3 spells CASRQDGSFYNEQFF. As DNA, the CDR3 is TGTGCCAGTAGGCAAGATGGCTCCTTCTACAATGAGCAGTTCTTC.

V and J are TRBV19 and TRBJ1-1, with a tentative D call TRBD1 (6 bases). The CDR3 runs 13 residues. The germline V and J ends were trimmed by 5 bases and 11 bases, with 18 bases remaining between them. Germline assignment: CDR1 LNHDA and CDR2 SQIVND (reference sequence). The CDR3 region is CASSSRGGLDAFF. The CDR3, as DNA: TGTGCCAGTAGTTCCCGCGGGGGGCTGGACGCTTTCTTT.

This clone was seen a single time. A read error may account for a junction end that differs from germline. The genes are TRBV5-4 and TRBJ2-2; no clear D gene. The CDR3 loop spans 15 amino acids. Germline CDR1 reads SGHNT; CDR2 reads YYREEE (reference sequence). The CDR3 DNA reads as TGCGCCAGCAGCCTAGGCCTAGGCGACACCGGGGAGCTGTTTTTT. It is translated as CASSLGLGDTGELFF.

This clone was seen more than once but under ten times. The genes are TRBV29-1 and TRBJ2-3; 10 nucleotides match TRBD1. CDR3 length: 14 amino acids. V shed 6 bases, J shed 11 bases, and the junction held 14 bases outside the gene matches. In germline, CDR1 is SQVTM, CDR2 ANQGSEA. CDR3 sequence: CSVKSGTGAVQQYF. The CDR3 DNA reads as TGCAGCGTCAAAAGCGGGACAGGGGCTGTACAGCAGTATTTT.

The chain joins TRBV2 to TRBJ1-5; D might be TRBD1 (5 bases). Germline CDR1 and CDR2: SNHLY and FYNNEI. This CDR3 has 15 residues. Trimming shortened V by 4 bases and J by 4 bases, and 14 bases separated the two germline ends. CDR3 DNA sequence: TGTGCCAGCAGTGTAGGGGTGTGGGTTAATCAGCCCCAGCATTTT. Its protein product is CASSVGVWVNQPQHF.

In DNA form, the CDR3 reads TGTGCCAGCAGTACAGGGGGCTGGACAGATACGCAGTATTTT. It translates to CASSTGGWTDTQYF. The chain is built from TRBV28 and TRBJ2-3; 9 nucleotides line up with TRBD1. Germline lookup yields CDR1 MDHEN and CDR2 SYDVKM. With 5 bases clipped from V and 3 bases from J, the junction kept 3 bases outside the gene matches. The CDR3 totals 14 residues.